The present entry profiles one T cell receptor (beta chain) with its context. Antigen: not known. These data belong to a study of T cell responses to AZD1222 COVID-19 vaccine. Study findings and constraints: Donors were chiefly white British, with a greater number of females, and clonal diversity was perhaps underestimated. Breadth and depth of Spike-specific TCRs rose after two AZD1222 doses.

Germline V lookup: CDR1 LGHNA, CDR2 YNFKEQ. CDR3 length equals 11 residues. Unmatched junction bases numbered 1, after V lost 6 bases and J lost 8 bases. The assay was immunoSEQ multiplex PCR, and TCRdb's table has in-frame clones only and misses some. The table includes some 140,000 clones, over 65% detected once. Sample: peripheral blood, taken on day 0 of AZD1222 vaccination. The chain links TRBV4-2 to TRBJ1-1; 9 nucleotides agree with TRBD1. The TCR was taken from an adult in good health. The CDR3, as DNA: TGTGCCAGCAGAGGGACAGGGGAAGCTTTCTTT. Its protein is CASRGTGEAFF.